The present entry profiles one T cell receptor beta chain with its context. The germline gives CDR1 SGHNT, CDR2 YYREEE (reference sequence). The V gene lost 1 base and the J gene lost 6 bases, with 13 bases spanning the gap. The CDR3 has 15 residues. The record originates from a study of blood T cell repertoires in COVID-19. Study-level information: The cDNA or gDNA used as material had been derived from T cells, B-cell-depleted T cells, or PBMCs.

Method: immunoSEQ multiplex PCR; TCRdb's copy keeps in-frame clones and lacks some. The sample has a few hundred thousand clones; around 90% are singletons. Patients of the Seattle cohort, enrolled during active infection, were followed longitudinally. The sequencing sample was made of peripheral blood. The chain employs TRBV5-4 and TRBJ2-2, with D possibly TRBD2 on 5 matching bases. The receptor was isolated from a woman aged 35 to 49 with COVID-19, enrolled during active disease. As DNA, the CDR3 is TGTGCCAGCAGCTTGATGAGGGTTAATCCCGGGGAGCTGTTTTTT. Encoded protein: CASSLMRVNPGELFF.